The 10 T cell receptor beta chains in this list originate from one sample, sequenced in a study of T-cell memory formation after mild COVID-19. TCRdb called the 5' RACE reads again in MiXCR, with one record for every CDR3 protein. The sample includes 550,000 to 600,000 distinct CDR3 sequences, roughly 17% seen only once; the top ten take roughly 8.2%. What was sequenced was PBMCs or a T cell subset sorted from them (not recorded which). Source of these receptors: an adult woman who had mild COVID-19 (a few samples of this study predate the infection). Cell type and time point are not known.

This chain connects TRBV5-1 to TRBJ2-3, with 8 bases aligning to TRBD1. The junction had 5 bases not matched to a gene; V was cut back by 3 bases and J by 5 bases. CDR1 is SGHRS and CDR2 is YFSETQ in the germline V gene. The CDR3 consists of 14 residues. The CDR3 DNA is TGCGCCAGCAGCTACGGACAGGGTGTAGATACGCAGTATTTT. As protein: CASSYGQGVDTQYF.

The chain is built from TRBV12-3 or TRBV12-4 and TRBJ2-3, with unresolved D. The V gene lost 3 bases and the J gene lost 9 bases, with 13 bases spanning the gap. The length of the CDR3 is 13 residues. For the CDR3, the DNA is TGTGCCAGCAGTTTTCCTTCTGGCCAAACGCAGTATTTT. Translated, it gives CASSFPSGQTQYF.

This clonotype was counted a few times. One end of the junction is discordant with germline, which a read error may explain. J is TRBJ2-3 and V is TRBV2; TRBD1 matches 8 bases. The CDR3 has 14 residues. The germline V gene encodes CDR1 SNHLY and CDR2 FYNNEI. The CDR3 protein is CASSEGTGSHFPLF. CDR3 nucleotide sequence: TGTGCCAGCAGTGAAGGGACAGGGTCCCATTTTCCCCTCTTT.

The chain recombines TRBV13 with TRBJ2-7; 13 nucleotides line up with TRBD2. The trim removed 6 bases at V and 3 bases at J, leaving 5 bases unmatched. This CDR3 is 15 amino acids long. Per germline, CDR1 PRHDT and CDR2 FYEKMQ (reference sequence). CDR3 coding DNA: TGTGCCAGCAGGAGAGGGACTAGCGGGATCTACGAGCAGTACTTC. Translation: CASRRGTSGIYEQYF.

The chain carries TRBV5-4 and TRBJ1-1, with D uncertain. The CDR3 is made up of 13 amino acids. Trimming left V 4 bases short and J 1 base short, with 8 bases between. The germline gives CDR1 SGHNT, CDR2 YYREEE (reference sequence). The CDR3 reads CASSPEPNTEAFF. The CDR3 nucleotides are TGTGCCAGCAGCCCCGAACCGAACACTGAAGCTTTCTTT. Full variable domain (outside the CDR3, taken from reference TRBV5-4 and TRBJ1-1): ETGVTQSPTHLIKTRGQQVTLRCSSQSGHNTVSWYQQALGQGPQFIFQYYREEENGRGNFPPRFSGLQFPNYSSELNVNALELDDSALYLCASSPEPNTEAFFGQGTRLTVV.

This clonotype was counted a few times. The V and J genes are TRBV2 and TRBJ2-4; the match to TRBD1 covers 7 bases. The CDR3 has 16 residues. With 8 bases clipped from V and 0 bases from J, the junction kept 10 bases outside the gene matches. The V gene's germline CDR1 is SNHLY and CDR2 FYNNEI. The CDR3 DNA reads TGTGCCAGCGGGGACAGACTATTCCTAGCCAAAAACATTCAGTACTTC. This sequence encodes CASGDRLFLAKNIQYF.

This clonotype occurred a few times. The CDR3 spells CASRLDRGKAFF. The CDR3 nucleotides are TGTGCCAGCAGACTGGACAGGGGGAAGGCTTTCTTT. V and J are TRBV2 and TRBJ1-1, with 10 positions matching TRBD1. This CDR3 region has 12 residues. V lost 6 bases and J lost 11; bases outside the gene matches: 6. Germline CDR1 reads SNHLY; CDR2 reads FYNNEI.

This chain's CDR3 is CASSQRGLGIQYF. For the CDR3, the DNA is TGCGCCAGCAGCCAACGGGGGTTGGGCATTCAGTACTTC. The V gene is TRBV4-3, the J gene TRBJ2-4; perhaps TRBD2 as D (6 bases). The CDR3 runs to 13 residues. CDR1 and CDR2 from the germline V gene are LGHNA and YSLEER. Trimming removed 2 bases from V and 9 bases from J, with 11 bases in between.

The chain combines TRBV20-1 with TRBJ1-2, with D unclear. CDR3 size: 14 residues. The germline V and J ends were trimmed by 2 bases and 4 bases, with 14 bases remaining between them. CDR1 is DFQATT, CDR2 SNEGSKA, per germline (reference sequence). Here the CDR3 reads CSARPGVVSYGYTF. CDR3 DNA: TGCAGTGCTAGACCCGGGGTTGTCAGCTATGGCTACACCTTC.

This chain uses TRBV20-1 with TRBJ2-3; 10 bases map to TRBD2. V was pared by 6 bases and J by 1 base, with 10 bases of the junction left unmatched. Germline CDR1 is DFQATT and CDR2 is SNEGSKA (reference sequence). The CDR3 is 16 amino acids. CDR3 nucleotide sequence: TGCAGTGCGCCTAAGCCCGGGACTAGCGGCACAGATACGCAGTATTTT. Protein product: CSAPKPGTSGTDTQYF.